A single sample gave rise to the 19 T cell receptor beta chains below, sequenced in a study of T cells in Graves' hyperthyroidism and ophthalmopathy. RNA transcripts provided the source from which TCR beta CDR3 regions were amplified. In the first-round RT-PCR of the TCR CDR3, the HTBI primer set was used. One entry per CDR3 protein results from TCRdb running MiXCR on the multiplex PCR reads. The table records under 550,000 distinct CDR3 sequences, nearly 20% of them present only once. The specimen sequenced was blood. The receptor set was obtained from a man aged 35 to 55 with Graves' ophthalmopathy.

There are many counts of this clonotype. This chain connects TRBV6-1 to TRBJ1-1; 7 positions agree with TRBD1. Germline CDR1 reads MNHNS; CDR2 reads SASEGT. J gave up 11 bases and V 5 bases, and 8 bases lay outside the gene matches. This CDR3 region has 12 residues. The CDR3 here is CASSSTDRVAFF. CDR3 nucleotide sequence: TGTGCCAGCAGTTCAACCGACAGGGTTGCTTTCTTT.

On this clonotype itself: This may be a read error: a much more frequent sequence differs by one nucleotide. The chain has TRBV20-1 and TRBJ1-1, with D maybe TRBD1 (5 bases). The CDR3 runs 16 residues. V shed 6 bases and J shed 6 bases, with 26 bases lying between them. In germline, CDR1 is DFQATT, CDR2 SNEGSKA (reference sequence). The CDR3, as DNA: TGCAGTGCCCCCAGACGGGGGGGAAGTGCGTACGCTGAAGCTTTCTTT. Amino acid sequence: CSAPRRGGSAYAEAFF.

This chain uses TRBV28 with TRBJ1-1; D remains unclear. V lost 2 bases, J lost 6 bases, and 13 bases lay in between. Germline CDR1 MDHEN, CDR2 SYDVKM. The CDR3 is 14 residues long. The CDR3 DNA is TGTGCCAGCAGTTTACCCGCGGTTAACGCTGAAGCTTTCTTT. This codes for CASSLPAVNAEAFF.

Ten or more counts support this clonotype. V usage is TRBV2 and J usage is TRBJ2-3; 7 bases align to TRBD2. V shed 2 bases and J 1 base; nucleotides not matched to a gene: 9. Germline CDR1 and CDR2: SNHLY and FYNNEI. CDR3 length: 17 amino acids. CDR3 sequence: CASSEPGTKRGTDTQYF. The CDR3, as DNA: TGTGCCAGCAGTGAACCCGGGACTAAAAGGGGCACAGATACGCAGTATTTT.

This clonotype was detected only a few times. The V call is TRBV7-9, the J call TRBJ2-5; D gene unclear. The CDR3 consists of 11 residues. Per germline, CDR1 SEHNR and CDR2 FQNEAQ (reference sequence). V shed 4 bases and J shed 6 bases, with 6 bases lying between them. CDR3 residues: CASSSAKTQYF. The CDR3 DNA reads TGTGCCAGCAGCTCTGCGAAGACCCAGTACTTC.

This clonotype was seen a handful of times. The chain couples TRBV27 to TRBJ1-5; D call uncertain. Germline loops: CDR1 MNHEY, CDR2 SMNVEV (reference sequence). This CDR3 region has 15 residues. The V end was cut by 0 bases, the J end by 2 bases, with 8 bases between. CDR3 bases: TGTGCCAGCAGTTTATCCTCAGGCCGCAATCAGCCCCAGCATTTT. It translates to CASSLSSGRNQPQHF.

The rearrangement joins TRBV10-1 to TRBJ1-1; tentative D call: TRBD1 (5 bases). This CDR3 comprises 14 residues. CDR1 is WNHNN and CDR2 is SYGVQD in the germline V gene (reference sequence). V was pared by 2 bases and J by 5 bases, with 12 bases between. CDR3 loop: CASSEKGPWTEAFF. CDR3 in DNA: TGCGCCAGCAGTGAGAAGGGACCTTGGACTGAAGCTTTCTTT.

The chain combines TRBV2 with TRBJ2-1, with 11 bases that match TRBD2. CDR3 length: 16 residues. V shed 1 base and J 4 bases; nucleotides not matched to a gene: 3. Germline lookup yields CDR1 SNHLY and CDR2 FYNNEI. The CDR3 here is CASSEGPSGGYNEQFF. CDR3 nucleotides: TGTGCCAGCAGTGAAGGGCCTAGCGGGGGGTACAATGAGCAGTTCTTC. Full variable domain (outside the CDR3, taken from reference TRBV2 and TRBJ2-1): EPEVTQTPSHQVTQMGQEVILRCVPISNHLYFYWYRQILGQKVEFLVSFYNNEISEKSEIFDDQFSVERPDGSNFTLKIRSTKLEDSAMYFCASSEGPSGGYNEQFFGPGTRLTVL.

V gene TRBV5-1 combines with J gene TRBJ2-7; TRBD1 matches at 8 bases. Trimming took 3 bases from V and 3 from J; bases not matched to a gene: 2. CDR3 length equals 13 residues. Germline V gene sequence: CDR1 SGHRS, CDR2 YFSETQ. The CDR3 protein is CASSWGQDYEQYF. The DNA of the CDR3 is TGCGCCAGCAGCTGGGGACAGGACTACGAGCAGTACTTC.

The V and J genes are TRBV18 and TRBJ2-7, with 8 positions matching TRBD1. J gave up 5 bases and V 6 bases, and 6 bases lay outside the gene matches. This CDR3 spans 13 amino acids. The germline V gene encodes CDR1 KGHSH and CDR2 LQKENI. CDR3: CASSPGQEDEQYF. The CDR3, as DNA: TGTGCCAGCTCGCCGGGACAGGAAGACGAGCAGTACTTC.

This clonotype was detected ten times or more. The chain joins TRBV5-6 to TRBJ1-3; no firm D call. Trimming took off 1 base at V and 4 bases at J, with 6 bases between the two ends. Per the germline V gene, CDR1 is SGHDT and CDR2 is YYEEEE. CDR3 length equals 13 residues. This CDR3 is CASSLMGGNTIYF. As DNA, the CDR3 is TGTGCCAGCAGCTTGATGGGGGGAAACACCATATATTTT. The variable domain in full, with the rest retrieved from reference TRBV5-6 and TRBJ1-3, is DAGVTQSPTHLIKTRGQQVTLRCSPKSGHDTVSWYQQALGQGPQFIFQYYEEEERQRGNFPDRFSGHQFPNYSSELNVNALLLGDSALYLCASSLMGGNTIYFGEGSWLTVV.

This clonotype has more than one count but fewer than ten. This chain uses TRBV6-2 or TRBV6-3 with TRBJ2-4; the match to TRBD2 covers 11 bases. Losses at the gene ends were 5 bases for V and 0 bases for J; bases not matched to a gene: 9. CDR1 MNHEY and CDR2 SVGEGT come from the germline V gene. CDR3 length: 18 amino acids. CDR3 in amino acids: CASSQRLAGNIAKNIQYF. The CDR3 DNA is TGTGCCAGCAGTCAGAGACTAGCGGGGAACATAGCCAAAAACATTCAGTACTTC.

This clonotype was seen only a few times. The chain employs TRBV12-3 or TRBV12-4 and TRBJ2-7; TRBD1 aligns across 9 bases. This CDR3 region has 14 residues. The J segment lost 6 bases and the V segment lost 6 bases, leaving 9 bases of the junction unmatched. Here the CDR3 DNA reads TGTGCCAGCAGCCTCCGGGACAGGGCACCCGAGCAGTACTTC. This gives the protein CASSLRDRAPEQYF.

This clonotype was seen a few times. This chain connects TRBV20-1 to TRBJ2-7, with TRBD2 matching 8 bases. V shed 4 bases, J shed 3 bases, and the junction held 11 bases outside the gene matches. The CDR3 length is 15 residues. The germline gives CDR1 DFQATT, CDR2 SNEGSKA (reference sequence). CDR3 bases: TGCAGTGCTAACCCGAGGAGCGGGGGTTTCTACGAGCAGTACTTC. Protein product: CSANPRSGGFYEQYF.

Many counts were recorded for this clonotype. The CDR3 coding sequence is TGTGCCAGCAGTTTCGGTCCAACAGGGTCACAGCCCCAGCATTTT. The encoded protein is CASSFGPTGSQPQHF. This rearrangement joins TRBV12-3 or TRBV12-4 to TRBJ1-5; D perhaps matches TRBD1 (6 bases). CDR3 length: 15 amino acids. V was cut by 3 bases and J by 7 bases, with 16 bases left in between.

The rearrangement joins TRBV6-1 to TRBJ2-3; 12 bases line up with TRBD2. The germline V gene has CDR1 MNHNS and CDR2 SASEGT. The length of the CDR3 is 19 residues. J was trimmed by 2 bases and V by 1 base; bases with no gene match: 10. This chain's CDR3 is CASSEGRLAGGPHTDTQYF. In nucleotides, the CDR3 is TGTGCCAGCAGTGAAGGGCGGCTAGCGGGGGGGCCCCACACAGATACGCAGTATTTT.

This clonotype showed up many times. The V and J genes are TRBV18 and TRBJ2-7; 8 nucleotides match TRBD1. The CDR3 runs to 16 residues. The germline V gene has CDR1 KGHSH and CDR2 LQKENI. V shed 3 bases and J 11 bases; nucleotides not matched to a gene: 18. The CDR3 here is CASSPLGGQGDIEKYF. CDR3 nucleotide sequence: TGTGCCAGCTCACCCCTTGGCGGACAGGGAGATATAGAGAAGTACTTC. The whole variable domain, filled in from reference TRBV18 and TRBJ2-7, reads NAGVMQNPRHLVRRRGQEARLRCSPMKGHSHVYWYRQLPEEGLKFMVYLQKENIIDESGMPKERFSAEFPKEGPSILRIQQVVRGDSAAYFCASSPLGGQGDIEKYFGPGTRLTVT.

This sequence joins TRBV28 and TRBJ1-1; weak D call: TRBD1 (5 bases). The CDR3 runs 14 residues. The V end lost 10 bases, the J end lost 1 base, and 16 bases lay between the germline ends. CDR1 and CDR2 (germline): MDHEN, SYDVKM. CDR3 loop: CATTLTEPNTEAFF. Written as DNA, the CDR3 is TGTGCCACCACCCTGACAGAGCCGAACACTGAAGCTTTCTTT.

This clonotype was detected ten times or more. The rearrangement joins TRBV6-2 or TRBV6-3 to TRBJ1-1; 9 bases are a match to TRBD1. Germline trimming cut 6 bases from V and 1 base from J; bases unmatched to any gene: 0. Germline values: CDR1 MNHEY, CDR2 SVGEGT. This CDR3 has 13 residues. This CDR3 is CASRDRGNTEAFF. In DNA, the CDR3 is TGTGCCAGCAGGGACAGGGGGAACACTGAAGCTTTCTTT.